A single sample is the source of the 22 T cell receptor beta chains below, sequenced in a study of blood T cell repertoires in COVID-19 (dated by TCRdb to 2018 to 2020). Libraries were built with the immunoSEQ multiplex PCR assay. In its TCRdb copy, this immuneACCESS table keeps in-frame sequences only and misses some clones. Where compared with another copy, unresolved V genes explain less than half of these, and the others have no known cause. For this sample there are 140,000 to 150,000 clones; 70% to 85% appear just once. The ten biggest clones cover around 9.6% of the sample. Source material: peripheral blood. The receptors derive from a man aged 55 to 70 with active or convalescent COVID-19.

This clone turned up a few times. This chain connects TRBV2 to TRBJ2-2; 8 nucleotides line up with TRBD1. The trim removed 2 bases at V and 1 base at J, leaving 6 bases unmatched. Looked up from germline, CDR1 is SNHLY and CDR2 is FYNNEI. The CDR3 has 17 residues. CDR3 nucleotide sequence: TGTGCCAGCAGTGAACTATATGGGACAGGGAACACCGGGGAGCTGTTTTTT. This sequence encodes CASSELYGTGNTGELFF.

This chain links TRBV6-2 or TRBV6-3 with TRBJ2-7; 10 bases are shared with TRBD1. Germline V gene data show CDR1 as MNHEY and CDR2 as SVGEGT. The trim removed 2 bases at V and 3 bases at J, leaving 4 bases unmatched. There are 15 residues in the CDR3. The CDR3 nucleotides are TGTGCCAGCAGTTACGGACAGGGGGGCCTCTACGAGCAGTACGTC. Translated: CASSYGQGGLYEQYV.

V and J are TRBV5-6 and TRBJ1-1; TRBD1 agrees at 7 bases. This CDR3 comprises 16 residues. CDR1 and CDR2 (germline): SGHDT, YYEEEE. The V segment lost 0 bases and the J segment 1 base; nucleotides outside the gene matches: 6. Here the CDR3 DNA reads TGTGCCAGCAGCTTGGCCGGAAGGGGGCCGAACACTGAAGCTTTCTTT. Translated: CASSLAGRGPNTEAFF.

This clone was seen just once. The chain is built from TRBV29-1 and TRBJ1-1; D is unresolved. The germline V gene encodes CDR1 SQVTM and CDR2 ANQGSEA. V was cut by 4 bases and J by 0 bases, with 12 bases left in between. This CDR3 is 14 amino acids long. The CDR3 here is CSVGSVKMNTEAFF. The CDR3 DNA is TGCAGCGTTGGCTCAGTAAAGATGAACACTGAAGCTTTCTTT.

The genes are TRBV3-1 (or the pseudogene TRBV3-2) and TRBJ2-3; 8 bases line up with TRBD2. J lost 12 bases, V lost 0 bases, and 5 bases had no gene match. Germline CDR1 reads LGHDT; CDR2 reads YNNKEL (reference sequence). This CDR3 comprises 13 residues. The CDR3 DNA sequence: TGTGCCAGCAGCCAAGATCGGGGACTAGGACAGTATTTT. Protein sequence: CASSQDRGLGQYF.

This clone came up a few times. DNA for the CDR3: TGCAGTGCTGCTAGATACAATGAGCAGTTCTTC. It is translated as CSAARYNEQFF. The V call is TRBV20-1, the J call TRBJ2-1; D ambiguous. CDR1 is DFQATT, CDR2 SNEGSKA, per germline (reference sequence). The CDR3 extends over 11 amino acids. Trimming removed 5 bases at V and 4 bases at J, with 6 bases between.

The chain joins TRBV2 to TRBJ1-1; a possible D gene is TRBD1 (6 bases). V was clipped by 3 bases and J by 8 bases, with 13 bases between them. CDR3 length: 13 amino acids. Germline loops: CDR1 SNHLY, CDR2 FYNNEI. This CDR3 reads CASSDLEDREAFF. In DNA, the CDR3 is TGTGCCAGCAGTGACCTAGAGGACAGAGAAGCTTTCTTT.

The chain joins TRBV7-2 to TRBJ2-7; D is unresolved. The V end was cut by 5 bases, the J end by 5 bases, with 16 bases between. CDR3 length equals 14 residues. Looked up from germline, CDR1 is SGHTA and CDR2 is FQGNSA. This CDR3 is CASSPNSLPNEQYF. The CDR3 nucleotides read TGTGCCAGCAGCCCCAACAGCCTGCCCAACGAGCAGTACTTC. Based on the CDR3 plus reference TRBV7-2 and TRBJ2-7, the full variable domain is GAGVSQSPSNKVTEKGKDVELRCDPISGHTALYWYRQSLGQGLEFLIYFQGNSAPDKSGLPSDRFSAERTGGSVSTLTIQRTQQEDSAVYLCASSPNSLPNEQYFGPGTRLTVT.

This chain connects TRBV6-5 to TRBJ1-5; 7 bases agree with TRBD1. The CDR3 spans 15 residues. Trimming took 6 bases from V and 2 from J; bases not matched to a gene: 7. The germline V gene encodes CDR1 MNHEY and CDR2 SVGAGI. The CDR3 loop is CASRRNRGRNQPQHF. The CDR3 nucleotides read TGTGCCAGCAGGCGCAACAGGGGACGCAATCAGCCCCAGCATTTT.

V is TRBV3-1 (or the pseudogene TRBV3-2) and J is TRBJ1-1; D is ambiguous. V lost 4 bases and J lost 0, with 15 bases in between. Germline V CDR1 and CDR2: LGHDT, YNNKEL (reference sequence). The CDR3 length is 16 residues. Here the CDR3 DNA reads TGTGCCAGCAGCCCTCAGGTGTCGCCCATGAACACTGAAGCTTTCTTT. Its translation: CASSPQVSPMNTEAFF.

This clone was seen repeatedly, ten times or more. The rearrangement uses TRBV10-3 and TRBJ1-5; 8 bases match TRBD1. This CDR3 is 18 amino acids long. J gave up 8 bases and V 0 bases, and 15 bases lay outside the gene matches. Germline assignment: CDR1 ENHRY and CDR2 SYGVKD. This CDR3 is CAISESYQFGQGAEPQHF. CDR3 coding DNA: TGTGCCATCAGTGAGTCGTATCAGTTCGGGCAGGGGGCTGAGCCCCAGCATTTT.

The J gene is TRBJ1-2, the V gene TRBV12-3 or TRBV12-4; D is unresolved. Trimming removed 5 bases at V and 5 bases at J, with 9 bases between. CDR3 length: 12 residues. Here the CDR3 reads CASSEAGYGYTF. The CDR3 DNA is TGTGCCAGCAGTGAGGCGGGATATGGCTACACCTTC.

This clone was counted a single time. The gene calls are TRBV6-4 and TRBJ1-2; D ambiguous. Trimming stripped 2 bases from V and 0 bases from J, with 4 bases between. This CDR3 spans 13 amino acids. Germline loops: CDR1 MRHNA, CDR2 SNTAGT. The CDR3 protein is CASSDGPNYGYTF. In nucleotides, the CDR3 is TGTGCCAGCAGTGACGGGCCTAACTATGGCTACACCTTC.

This chain's CDR3 is CASSTRTGGVYGYTF. Here the CDR3 DNA reads TGTGCCAGCAGCACCCGGACAGGGGGCGTCTATGGCTACACCTTC. The chain employs TRBV11-2 and TRBJ1-2, with 11 bases matching TRBD1. Per germline, CDR1 SGHAT and CDR2 FQNNGV. The CDR3 covers 15 residues. V was clipped by 5 bases and J by 4 bases; unmatched bases: 6.

The chain couples TRBV13 to TRBJ2-1; weak D call: TRBD1 (6 bases). V was trimmed by 4 bases and J by 10 bases, leaving 11 bases between them. The CDR3 length is 12 residues. Germline lookup yields CDR1 PRHDT and CDR2 FYEKMQ (reference sequence). CDR3 region: CASSWYQGEQFF. The CDR3 bases are TGTGCCAGCAGCTGGTACCAGGGGGAGCAGTTCTTC.

The chain couples TRBV19 to TRBJ1-2; 7 bases match TRBD1. The CDR3 runs to 15 residues. In germline, CDR1 is LNHDA, CDR2 SQIVND (reference sequence). The V segment lost 4 bases and the J segment 6 bases; nucleotides outside the gene matches: 11. The CDR3, as DNA: TGTGCCAGTAGTACCCCCGGCGGGACAGCCCATGGCTACACCTTC. Amino acids: CASSTPGGTAHGYTF.

This chain joins TRBV9 and TRBJ2-2; 7 bases are a match to TRBD1. This CDR3 has 15 amino acids. After removal of 4 bases from V and 2 bases from J, the junction contained 5 bases not matched to a gene. Germline lookup yields CDR1 SGDLS and CDR2 YYNGEE. This chain's CDR3 is CASSLRQGNTGELFF. The CDR3 DNA reads as TGTGCCAGCAGCTTAAGACAGGGAAACACCGGGGAGCTGTTTTTT. Full variable domain (remainder filled in from reference TRBV9 and TRBJ2-2): DSGVTQTPKHLITATGQRVTLRCSPRSGDLSVYWYQQSLDQGLQFLIQYYNGEERAKGNILERFSAQQFPDLHSELNLSSLELGDSALYFCASSLRQGNTGELFFGEGSRLTVL.

This clone was observed a single time. V gene TRBV4-1 combines with J gene TRBJ2-3; weak D call: TRBD2 (6 bases). Germline V lookup: CDR1 MGHRA, CDR2 YSYEKL. The CDR3 sequence is 15 residues long. Between the trimmed V and J ends, which lost 0 bases and 6 bases, there was a span of 13 bases. The CDR3 here is CASSQDTRDLDTQYF. CDR3 sequence (DNA): TGCGCCAGCAGCCAAGATACCCGGGACTTGGATACGCAGTATTTT.

The chain has TRBV6-2 or TRBV6-3 and TRBJ2-1, with TRBD2 matching 12 bases. Germline lookup yields CDR1 MNHEY and CDR2 SVGEGT. The V segment lost 5 bases and the J segment 2 bases; nucleotides outside the gene matches: 4. The CDR3 has 16 residues. The CDR3 loop is CASSDRTSGAYNEQFF. The CDR3 DNA is TGTGCCAGCAGTGACAGGACTAGCGGGGCCTACAATGAGCAGTTCTTC.

The genes are TRBV6-6 and TRBJ2-2; D possibly corresponds to TRBD2 (6 bases). The germline gives CDR1 MNHNY, CDR2 SVGAGI (reference sequence). Trimming cost V 2 bases and J 7 bases, with 17 bases left between them. CDR3 length equals 16 residues. CDR3 bases: TGTGCCAGCAGTTACGGGGTCACGCGGGAAGGCGGGGAGCTGTTTTTT. Protein: CASSYGVTREGGELFF.

The V and J genes are TRBV7-2 and TRBJ2-3; the D is unclear. CDR3 length: 15 amino acids. V was cut by 1 base and J by 0 bases, with 8 bases left in between. Germline assignment: CDR1 SGHTA and CDR2 FQGNSA. CDR3 DNA: TGTGCCAGCAGCTTAGACTATCAAAGCACAGATACGCAGTATTTT. Translation: CASSLDYQSTDTQYF.

The V gene is TRBV7-2, the J gene TRBJ1-1; 7 bases match TRBD1. J gave up 6 bases and V 5 bases, and 6 bases lay outside the gene matches. Germline assignment: CDR1 SGHTA and CDR2 FQGNSA. This CDR3 is 13 amino acids long. The CDR3 nucleotides read TGTGCCAGCAGCCCTGGGACAGTCGCTGAAGCTTTCTTT. Translation: CASSPGTVAEAFF.